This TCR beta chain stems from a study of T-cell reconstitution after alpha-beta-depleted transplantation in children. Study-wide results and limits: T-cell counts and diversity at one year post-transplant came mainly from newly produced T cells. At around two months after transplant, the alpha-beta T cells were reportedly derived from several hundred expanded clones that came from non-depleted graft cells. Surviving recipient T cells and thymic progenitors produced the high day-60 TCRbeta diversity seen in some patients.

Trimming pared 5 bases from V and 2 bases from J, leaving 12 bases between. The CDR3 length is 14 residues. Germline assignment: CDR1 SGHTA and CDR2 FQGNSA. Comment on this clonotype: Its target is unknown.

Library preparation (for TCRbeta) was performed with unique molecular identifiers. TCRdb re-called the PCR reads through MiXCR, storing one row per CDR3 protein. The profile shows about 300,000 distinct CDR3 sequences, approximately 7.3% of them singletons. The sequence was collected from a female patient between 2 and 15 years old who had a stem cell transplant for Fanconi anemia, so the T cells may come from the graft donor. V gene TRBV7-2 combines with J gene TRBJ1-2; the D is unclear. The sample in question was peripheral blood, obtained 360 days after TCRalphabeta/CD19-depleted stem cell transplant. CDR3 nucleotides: TGTGCCAGCAGCGCCCCCCGGGGAAACTATGGCTACACCTTC. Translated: CASSAPRGNYGYTF.